This T cell receptor beta chain comes out of a study of cytomegalovirus exposure and HLA in healthy donors. The PCR employed 60 Vbeta primers together with 13 Jbeta primers. Sequencing used immunoSEQ multiplex PCR; TCRdb keeps in-frame clones, though not all of them. The sample holds over 90,000 clones, about four fifths seen once. CDR1 and CDR2 (germline): MDHEN, SYDVKM. Deletions cut 2 bases from V and 0 bases from J, with 8 bases between. CDR3 length: 14 residues. This TCR was recovered from a woman in her sixties or seventies in good health and CMV-seropositive. The rearrangement links TRBV28 to TRBJ2-7; D gene ambiguous. The sequenced sample consisted of PBMCs. The DNA for the CDR3 is TGTGCCAGCAGTTTAGTTGGCACCTCCTACGAGCAGTACTTC. This encodes CASSLVGTSYEQYF. Combining the CDR3 with reference TRBV28 and TRBJ2-7 gives the whole variable domain DVKVTQSSRYLVKRTGEKVFLECVQDMDHENMFWYRQDPGLGLRLIYFSYDVKMKEKGDIPEGYSVSREKKERFSLILESASTNQTSMYLCASSLVGTSYEQYFGPGTRLTVT.